The clone carrying this TCR beta chain has just one count. What it binds is unknown. As to treatment: roughly 11-day PBMC culture with coronavirus spike peptide pools or control peptides (ViraFEST assay). The data derive from a study of vaccination and CD4 T cells after COVID-19. Cultured CD4+ T cells had their DNA profiled by the Oncomine TCR Beta short-read assay. TCRdb reprocessed the PCR reads with MiXCR, giving one entry per CDR3 protein. This sample has around 10,000 distinct CDR3 sequences; 44% occur once, and the top ten carry over 35%. Per germline, CDR1 SGHAT and CDR2 FQNNGV. Trimming pared 5 bases from V and 1 base from J, leaving 8 bases between. There are 13 residues in the CDR3.

This sequence joins TRBV11-2 and TRBJ1-1; no firm D call. The specimen was CD4+ T cells from blood, cultured in vitro. This clonotype originated in a human donor who had recovered from COVID-19. The DNA of the CDR3 is TGTGCCAGCAGCCCTAAGAGGAACACTGAAGCTTTCTTT. Protein: CASSPKRNTEAFF. Full variable domain (missing parts from reference TRBV11-2 and TRBJ1-1): EAGVAQSPRYKIIEKRQSVAFWCNPISGHATLYWYQQILGQGPKLLIQFQNNGVVDDSQLPKDRFSAERLKGVDSTLKIQPAKLEDSAVYLCASSPKRNTEAFFGQGTRLTVV.